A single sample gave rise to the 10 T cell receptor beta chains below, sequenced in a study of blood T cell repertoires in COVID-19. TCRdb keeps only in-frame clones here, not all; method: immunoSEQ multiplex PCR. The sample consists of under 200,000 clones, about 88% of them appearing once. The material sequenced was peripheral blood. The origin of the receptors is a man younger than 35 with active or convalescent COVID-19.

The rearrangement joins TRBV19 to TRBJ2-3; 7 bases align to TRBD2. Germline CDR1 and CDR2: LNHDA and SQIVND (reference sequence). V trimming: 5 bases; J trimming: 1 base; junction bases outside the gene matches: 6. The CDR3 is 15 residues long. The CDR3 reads CASSPTGGGTDTQYF. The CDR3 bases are TGTGCCAGTAGTCCCACGGGGGGAGGCACAGATACGCAGTATTTT.

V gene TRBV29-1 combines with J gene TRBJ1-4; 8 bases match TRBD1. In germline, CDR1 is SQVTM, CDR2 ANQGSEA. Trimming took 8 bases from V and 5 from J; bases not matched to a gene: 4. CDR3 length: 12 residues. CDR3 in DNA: TGCAGCACAAGGACAGGGAATGAAAAACTGTTTTTT. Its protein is CSTRTGNEKLFF.

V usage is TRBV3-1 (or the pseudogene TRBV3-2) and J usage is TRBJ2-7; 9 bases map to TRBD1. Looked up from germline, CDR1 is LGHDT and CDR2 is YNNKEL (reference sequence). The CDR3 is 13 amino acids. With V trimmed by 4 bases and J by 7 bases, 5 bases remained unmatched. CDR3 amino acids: CASSLGTGREQYF. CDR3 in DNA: TGTGCCAGCAGCCTCGGGACAGGGAGAGAGCAGTACTTC.

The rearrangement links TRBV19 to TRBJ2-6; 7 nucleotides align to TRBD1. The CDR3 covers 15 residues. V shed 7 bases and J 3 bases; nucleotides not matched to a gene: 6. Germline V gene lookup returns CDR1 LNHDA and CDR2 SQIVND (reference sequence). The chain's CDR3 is CASTPQGVGANVLTF. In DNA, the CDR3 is TGTGCCAGTACCCCCCAGGGGGTTGGGGCCAACGTCCTGACTTTC.

The CDR3 DNA follows: TGCGCCAGCAGCTTGGCCGGGGGACAGGAGCAAACTGAAGCTTTCTTT. Translating gives CASSLAGGQEQTEAFF. The rearrangement links TRBV5-1 to TRBJ1-1; 8 nucleotides line up with TRBD1. V lost 0 bases to trimming and J lost 5 bases; unmatched junction nucleotides: 9. Germline V gene lookup returns CDR1 SGHRS and CDR2 YFSETQ. This CDR3 is 16 amino acids long.

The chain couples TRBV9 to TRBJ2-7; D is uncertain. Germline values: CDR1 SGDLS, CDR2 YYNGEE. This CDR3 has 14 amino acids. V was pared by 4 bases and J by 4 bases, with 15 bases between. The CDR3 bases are TGTGCCAGCAGCCCCGCGGTTACGGCATACGAGCAGTACTTC. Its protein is CASSPAVTAYEQYF.

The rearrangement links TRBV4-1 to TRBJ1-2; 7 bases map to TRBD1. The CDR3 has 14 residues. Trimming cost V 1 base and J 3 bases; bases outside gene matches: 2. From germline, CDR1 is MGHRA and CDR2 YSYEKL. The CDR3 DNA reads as TGCGCCAGCAGCCAAGTTCAGGGGGACTATGGCTACACCTTC. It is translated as CASSQVQGDYGYTF.

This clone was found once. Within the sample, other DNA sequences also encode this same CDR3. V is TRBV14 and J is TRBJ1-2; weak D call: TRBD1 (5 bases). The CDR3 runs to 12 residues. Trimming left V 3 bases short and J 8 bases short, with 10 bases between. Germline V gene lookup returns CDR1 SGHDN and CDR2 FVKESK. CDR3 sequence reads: CASSQDRGGYTF. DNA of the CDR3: TGTGCCAGCAGCCAGGACCGGGGGGGCTACACCTTC.

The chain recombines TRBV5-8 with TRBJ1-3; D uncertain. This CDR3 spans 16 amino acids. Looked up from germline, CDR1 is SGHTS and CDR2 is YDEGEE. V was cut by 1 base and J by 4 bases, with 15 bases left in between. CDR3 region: CASSLFGGSGGNTIYF. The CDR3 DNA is TGTGCCAGCAGCTTGTTCGGTGGGTCGGGAGGAAACACCATATATTTT.

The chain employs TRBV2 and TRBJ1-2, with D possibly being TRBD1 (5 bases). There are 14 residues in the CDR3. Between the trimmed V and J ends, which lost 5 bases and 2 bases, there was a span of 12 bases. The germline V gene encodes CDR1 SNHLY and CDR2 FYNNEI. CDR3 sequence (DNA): TGTGCCAGCAGTCGCTCCCCAGGGAACTATGGCTACACCTTC. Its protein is CASSRSPGNYGYTF.